The 28 T cell receptor beta chains given below trace back to one sample, sequenced in a study of cytomegalovirus exposure and HLA in healthy donors. The PCR was carried out with 60 Vbeta primers and 13 Jbeta primers. TCRdb's table, derived via immunoSEQ multiplex PCR, lists solely in-frame clones and lacks some. Among nearly 300,000 clones listed, roughly 90% were seen once. Sequenced: PBMCs. The source of these receptors is a man aged 40-55 years in good health and CMV-seropositive.

The chain recombines TRBV14 with TRBJ2-1; tentatively, D is TRBD2 (5 bases). This CDR3 has 15 amino acids. V was cut by 4 bases and J by 1 base, with 11 bases left in between. Germline V gives CDR1 SGHDN, CDR2 FVKESK. The CDR3 sequence: CASSPFEGSYNEQFF. The CDR3 DNA is TGTGCCAGCAGCCCTTTTGAGGGATCCTACAATGAGCAGTTCTTC.

This sequence joins TRBV19 and TRBJ2-3; D perhaps matches TRBD1 (6 bases). Trimming shortened V by 3 bases and J by 1 base, and 11 bases separated the two germline ends. The CDR3 contains 15 residues. The germline gives CDR1 LNHDA, CDR2 SQIVND (reference sequence). CDR3 coding DNA: TGTGCCAGTAGTATGGGGGCTCGGGGCACAGATACGCAGTATTTT. It encodes CASSMGARGTDTQYF.

The CDR3 coding sequence is TGTGCCAGCAGTTACGGCCTAGCGGGTACCTTCTCTGGGGCCAACGTCCTGACTTTC. Its translation: CASSYGLAGTFSGANVLTF. The V gene is TRBV27, the J gene TRBJ2-6, with 8 bases identical to TRBD2. There are 19 residues in the CDR3. Germline CDR1 MNHEY, CDR2 SMNVEV (reference sequence). The V and J ends lost 4 bases and 0 bases, in that order; junction bases with no gene match: 11.

This clone was counted once. The V call is TRBV6-6, the J call TRBJ2-5; 9 nucleotides match TRBD2. The CDR3 extends over 12 amino acids. Trimming cost V 10 bases and J 2 bases; bases outside gene matches: 2. Germline V gene lookup returns CDR1 MNHNY and CDR2 SVGAGI (reference sequence). This CDR3 reads CATLAGQETQYF. In DNA form, the CDR3 reads TGTGCCACGCTAGCGGGACAAGAGACCCAGTACTTC.

The chain recombines TRBV2 with TRBJ2-2, with 8 bases lining up with TRBD1. Trimming took 5 bases from V and 5 from J; bases not matched to a gene: 10. Germline CDR1 is SNHLY and CDR2 is FYNNEI. The CDR3 spans 16 residues. The CDR3 sequence is CASSKTGATGTGELFF. The CDR3 DNA sequence: TGTGCCAGCAGTAAGACAGGGGCCACGGGAACCGGGGAGCTGTTTTTT.

The gene calls are TRBV10-1 and TRBJ2-7, with TRBD2 matching over 11 bases. In germline, CDR1 is WNHNN, CDR2 SYGVQD (reference sequence). V lost 9 bases to trimming and J lost 6 bases; unmatched junction nucleotides: 16. The CDR3 is made up of 16 amino acids. CDR3 amino acids: CARQNLRLAGGCEQYF. The CDR3 bases are TGCGCCAGGCAAAACCTGAGGCTAGCGGGAGGATGCGAGCAGTACTTC.

The chain's CDR3 is CASSPLGQGKYGYTF. In DNA form, the CDR3 reads TGTGCCAGCAGTCCCTTGGGACAGGGGAAGTATGGCTACACCTTC. The chain is built from TRBV28 and TRBJ1-2; the match to TRBD1 covers 10 bases. V shed 5 bases, J shed 5 bases, and the junction held 8 bases outside the gene matches. Germline lookup yields CDR1 MDHEN and CDR2 SYDVKM. The CDR3 runs to 15 residues.

The V call is TRBV9, the J call TRBJ2-7, with 11 bases identical to TRBD1. The V gene's germline CDR1 is SGDLS and CDR2 YYNGEE. This CDR3 region has 16 residues. The junction had 11 bases not matched to a gene; V was cut back by 4 bases and J by 5 bases. CDR3 loop: CASSSPLGQGADEQYF. CDR3 in DNA: TGTGCCAGCAGCTCCCCCCTCGGACAGGGGGCGGACGAGCAGTACTTC.

The gene calls are TRBV4-3 and TRBJ2-7; D possibly corresponds to TRBD2 (6 bases). With 1 base removed from V and 3 bases from J, the gap between germline ends came to 13 bases. Per the germline V gene, CDR1 is LGHNA and CDR2 is YSLEER. The CDR3 has 15 residues. The DNA of the CDR3 is TGCGCCAGCAGCCAAGGCCGGGAGAGGAGCTACGAGCAGTACTTC. As protein: CASSQGRERSYEQYF.

J is TRBJ2-3 and V is TRBV2; D is perhaps TRBD2 (5 bases). The V and J ends lost 2 bases and 4 bases respectively, with 13 bases between them. The CDR3 is 15 amino acids. The germline V gene has CDR1 SNHLY and CDR2 FYNNEI. In nucleotides, the CDR3 is TGTGCCAGCAGTGAATCTCTAGCCCCCCCAGATACGCAGTATTTT. Amino acid sequence: CASSESLAPPDTQYF.

The V gene is TRBV19, the J gene TRBJ2-2; TRBD2 matches 8 bases. This CDR3 is built from 17 residues. The germline V gene encodes CDR1 LNHDA and CDR2 SQIVND (reference sequence). V lost 5 bases and J lost 6; bases outside the gene matches: 14. CDR3 DNA sequence: TGTGCCAGTAGTCCCCCTTTCGGGAGGGCCGGGTCCGGGGAGCTGTTTTTT. Amino acids: CASSPPFGRAGSGELFF.

The gene calls are TRBV7-6 and TRBJ2-7; 8 positions agree with TRBD1. Germline assignment: CDR1 SGHVS and CDR2 FNYEAQ. The CDR3 has 17 amino acids. With V trimmed by 5 bases and J by 3 bases, 15 bases remained unmatched. The CDR3 loop reads CASSPTLGQAAVYEQYF. CDR3 in DNA: TGTGCCAGCAGCCCAACCCTGGGACAGGCGGCCGTCTACGAGCAGTACTTC.

The J gene is TRBJ2-5, the V gene TRBV29-1, with TRBD2 identical over 8 bases. The J segment lost 0 bases and the V segment lost 6 bases, leaving 12 bases of the junction unmatched. CDR3 length equals 16 residues. Germline CDR1 SQVTM, CDR2 ANQGSEA. This CDR3 reads CSVKIGASGYQETQYF. The CDR3 bases are TGCAGCGTGAAAATCGGGGCTAGCGGGTACCAAGAGACCCAGTACTTC.

V is TRBV5-6 and J is TRBJ2-1, with 10 bases fitting TRBD1. This CDR3 is 14 amino acids long. J was trimmed by 9 bases and V by 4 bases; bases with no gene match: 7. CDR1 and CDR2 (germline): SGHDT, YYEEEE. CDR3 amino acids: CASSLGTGVREQFF. CDR3 sequence (DNA): TGTGCCAGCAGCCTAGGGACAGGGGTCCGTGAGCAGTTCTTC.

For this clone: An end of the junction differs from the germline gene, which may be a read error. The gene calls are TRBV7-7 and TRBJ2-2; perhaps TRBD2 as D (6 bases). The germline V gene encodes CDR1 SSHAT and CDR2 FNYEAQ (reference sequence). The CDR3 has 14 residues. The CDR3 sequence is CASRPGEVTGELFF. In DNA, the CDR3 is TGTGCTAGCAGGCCGGGGGAGGTCACCGGGGAGCTGTTTTTT.

In its sample, this clone was seen a few times. Germline and junction disagree at one end, which may indicate a read error. The J gene is TRBJ1-4, the V gene TRBV5-1, with D perhaps TRBD1 (5 bases). The CDR3 covers 14 residues. CDR1 is SGHRS, CDR2 YFSETQ, per germline. The CDR3 nucleotides read TGTGCCAGCAGCTTGGGGCGGTATAATGAAAAACTGTTTTTT. This encodes CASSLGRYNEKLFF.

V and J are TRBV25-1 and TRBJ2-4; 7 nucleotides align to TRBD2. The CDR3 contains 15 residues. V lost 8 bases and J lost 3; bases outside the gene matches: 10. The germline V gene has CDR1 MGHDK and CDR2 SYGVNS. Written as DNA, the CDR3 is TGTGCCAGCGGGGGGGGTGCGATGAACAAAAACATTCAGTACTTC. It is translated as CASGGGAMNKNIQYF.

V usage is TRBV27 and J usage is TRBJ2-5; 7 bases are shared with TRBD2. The ends lost 5 bases at V and 5 bases at J; junction bases unmatched: 8. CDR1 is MNHEY, CDR2 SMNVEV, per germline (reference sequence). This CDR3 is built from 14 residues. The chain's CDR3 is CASSLGSSGETQYF. CDR3 sequence (DNA): TGTGCCAGCAGTCTCGGGAGTAGCGGGGAGACCCAGTACTTC.

This rearrangement joins TRBV2 to TRBJ2-7; TRBD2 matches at 7 bases. CDR3 size: 14 residues. Germline lookup yields CDR1 SNHLY and CDR2 FYNNEI. V shed 6 bases and J 4 bases; nucleotides not matched to a gene: 9. The CDR3 coding sequence is TGTGCCAGCAGGCCGGGACTAACTGATTACGAGCAGTACTTC. Protein: CASRPGLTDYEQYF.

The genes are TRBV7-9 and TRBJ2-5, with a weak D call TRBD2 (5 bases). The ends were cut back, 4 bases at V and 5 bases at J, with 5 bases in the middle. The V gene's germline CDR1 is SEHNR and CDR2 FQNEAQ (reference sequence). The CDR3 has 11 amino acids. CDR3: CASSWEETQYF. CDR3 bases: TGTGCCAGCAGCTGGGAGGAGACCCAGTACTTC.

V gene TRBV27 combines with J gene TRBJ1-2, with TRBD1 identical over 7 bases. The V gene's germline CDR1 is MNHEY and CDR2 SMNVEV (reference sequence). The CDR3 contains 15 residues. V shed 5 bases, J shed 2 bases, and the junction held 8 bases outside the gene matches. CDR3 residues: CASSITGVGNYGYTF. The CDR3 nucleotides read TGTGCCAGCAGTATAACAGGGGTGGGGAACTATGGCTACACCTTC.

The chain uses TRBV5-6 and TRBJ1-1; 7 bases align to TRBD1. The CDR3 is 14 residues long. V was pared by 7 bases and J by 3 bases, with 9 bases of the junction left unmatched. Per germline, CDR1 SGHDT and CDR2 YYEEEE. CDR3 residues: CASGGQSAYTEAFF. DNA for the CDR3: TGTGCCAGCGGGGGACAGAGCGCATACACTGAAGCTTTCTTT. Using reference TRBV5-6 and TRBJ1-1 for the parts outside the CDR3, the full variable domain is DAGVTQSPTHLIKTRGQQVTLRCSPKSGHDTVSWYQQALGQGPQFIFQYYEEEERQRGNFPDRFSGHQFPNYSSELNVNALLLGDSALYLCASGGQSAYTEAFFGQGTRLTVV.

The rearrangement uses TRBV6-5 and TRBJ2-7, with D tentatively TRBD2 (5 bases). Germline-derived CDR1 and CDR2 are MNHEY and SVGAGI. The CDR3 runs to 13 residues. Trimming removed 2 bases from V and 3 bases from J, with 8 bases in between. This CDR3 is CASSYAGLYEQYF. Here the CDR3 DNA reads TGTGCCAGCAGTTACGCAGGACTCTACGAGCAGTACTTC.

The chain recombines TRBV4-2 with TRBJ2-5, with D possibly being TRBD2 (6 bases). CDR3 length: 17 residues. CDR1 is LGHNA, CDR2 YNFKEQ, per germline. V was pared by 1 base and J by 4 bases, with 19 bases between. The DNA of the CDR3 is TGTGCCAGCAGCCAAGGTACTAGCAGCTCTAGAAGAGAGACCCAGTACTTC. This gives the protein CASSQGTSSSRRETQYF.

The rearrangement uses TRBV27 and TRBJ2-7, with D tentatively TRBD1 (5 bases). CDR3 length: 14 amino acids. Germline CDR1 and CDR2: MNHEY and SMNVEV (reference sequence). V was trimmed by 3 bases and J by 0 bases, leaving 9 bases between them. CDR3 sequence reads: CASSFRDSSYEQYF. For the CDR3, the DNA is TGTGCCAGCAGTTTTAGAGACAGCTCCTACGAGCAGTACTTC.

The V call is TRBV18, the J call TRBJ2-1; 11 nucleotides line up with TRBD2. V gave up 1 base and J gave up 6 bases; unmatched junction bases: 5. Per germline, CDR1 KGHSH and CDR2 LQKENI. This CDR3 spans 16 amino acids. The CDR3, as DNA: TGTGCCAGCTCACCACTCCCTAGCGGGAGGAGCAATGAGCAGTTCTTC. The encoded protein is CASSPLPSGRSNEQFF. The variable domain in full, completed from reference TRBV18 and TRBJ2-1, reads NAGVMQNPRHLVRRRGQEARLRCSPMKGHSHVYWYRQLPEEGLKFMVYLQKENIIDESGMPKERFSAEFPKEGPSILRIQQVVRGDSAAYFCASSPLPSGRSNEQFFGPGTRLTVL.

Only one count was recorded for this clone. The gene calls are TRBV18 and TRBJ2-1; TRBD1 matches at 8 bases. Germline trimming cut 3 bases from V and 8 bases from J; bases unmatched to any gene: 9. The CDR3 consists of 15 residues. CDR1 and CDR2 (germline): KGHSH, LQKENI. The CDR3 is CASSPKTGEIHEQFF. The CDR3 nucleotides read TGTGCCAGCTCACCCAAGACAGGGGAGATCCATGAGCAGTTCTTC. The full variable domain, in which reference TRBV18 and TRBJ2-1 provide the parts outside the CDR3, is NAGVMQNPRHLVRRRGQEARLRCSPMKGHSHVYWYRQLPEEGLKFMVYLQKENIIDESGMPKERFSAEFPKEGPSILRIQQVVRGDSAAYFCASSPKTGEIHEQFFGPGTRLTVL.

The chain is built from TRBV6-5 and TRBJ2-7; a possible D gene is TRBD2 (6 bases). V lost 0 bases to trimming and J lost 4 bases, with 10 bases between them. The V gene's germline CDR1 is MNHEY and CDR2 SVGAGI. The CDR3 loop spans 14 amino acids. In DNA form, the CDR3 reads TGTGCCAGCAGTTACTCAGGGACTCAATACGAGCAGTACTTC. Amino acid sequence: CASSYSGTQYEQYF.